This T cell receptor beta chain derives from a study of blood T cell repertoires in COVID-19. Per the original methods: Amplification of reference gene primers was used by the study to estimate nucleated cell counts. TCRdb's copy holds only in-frame clones and misses some; the assay was immunoSEQ multiplex PCR. V and J calls and clone size are copied from that table; D and trimming were computed from the DNA. This table holds fewer than 450,000 clones, less than 95% found once. Participant reports of clinical history set cohort assignment. This clone was picked up a small number of times. The sample was PBMCs or T cells enriched from blood (not recorded which). This TCR was sampled from a man between 18 and 29 years old who had recovered from COVID-19.

In nucleotides, the CDR3 is TGTGCCAGCAGTAAGGGACTAGCGGTCTCCTACGAGCAGTACTTC. Its protein is CASSKGLAVSYEQYF. The rearrangement links TRBV2 to TRBJ2-7; 11 bases are shared with TRBD2. Germline V gene sequence: CDR1 SNHLY, CDR2 FYNNEI. With V trimmed by 5 bases and J by 0 bases, 3 bases remained unmatched. This CDR3 spans 15 amino acids. Complete variable domain (other parts from reference TRBV2 and TRBJ2-7): EPEVTQTPSHQVTQMGQEVILRCVPISNHLYFYWYRQILGQKVEFLVSFYNNEISEKSEIFDDQFSVERPDGSNFTLKIRSTKLEDSAMYFCASSKGLAVSYEQYFGPGTRLTVT.